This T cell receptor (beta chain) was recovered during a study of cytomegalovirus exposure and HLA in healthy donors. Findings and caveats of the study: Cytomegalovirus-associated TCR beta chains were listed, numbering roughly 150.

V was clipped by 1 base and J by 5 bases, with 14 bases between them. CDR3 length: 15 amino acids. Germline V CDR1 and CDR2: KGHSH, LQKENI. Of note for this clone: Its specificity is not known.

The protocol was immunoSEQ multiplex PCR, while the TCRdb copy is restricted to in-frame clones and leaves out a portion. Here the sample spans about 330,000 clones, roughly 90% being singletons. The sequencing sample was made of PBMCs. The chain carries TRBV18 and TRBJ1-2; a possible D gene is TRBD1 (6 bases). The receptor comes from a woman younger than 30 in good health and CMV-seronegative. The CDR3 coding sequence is TGTGCCAGCTCACCACGAGACAGGCTATCGTATGGCTACACCTTC. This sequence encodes CASSPRDRLSYGYTF.